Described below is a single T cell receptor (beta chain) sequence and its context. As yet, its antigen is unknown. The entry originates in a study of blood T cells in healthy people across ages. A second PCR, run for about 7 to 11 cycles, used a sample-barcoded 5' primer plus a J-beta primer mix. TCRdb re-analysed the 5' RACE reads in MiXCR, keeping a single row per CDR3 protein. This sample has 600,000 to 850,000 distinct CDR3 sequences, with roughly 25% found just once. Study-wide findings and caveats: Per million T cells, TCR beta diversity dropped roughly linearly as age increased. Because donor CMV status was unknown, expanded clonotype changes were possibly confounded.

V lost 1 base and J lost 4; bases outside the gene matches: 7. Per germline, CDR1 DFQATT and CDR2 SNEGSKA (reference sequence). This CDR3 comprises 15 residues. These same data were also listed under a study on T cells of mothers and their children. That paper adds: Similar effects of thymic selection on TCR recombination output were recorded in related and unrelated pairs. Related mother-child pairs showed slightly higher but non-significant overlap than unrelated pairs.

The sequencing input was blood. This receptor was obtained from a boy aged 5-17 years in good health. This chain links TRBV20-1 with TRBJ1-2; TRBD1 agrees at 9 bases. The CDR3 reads CSARVPGQGFYGYTF. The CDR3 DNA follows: TGCAGTGCTAGAGTTCCGGGACAGGGCTTCTATGGCTACACCTTC.